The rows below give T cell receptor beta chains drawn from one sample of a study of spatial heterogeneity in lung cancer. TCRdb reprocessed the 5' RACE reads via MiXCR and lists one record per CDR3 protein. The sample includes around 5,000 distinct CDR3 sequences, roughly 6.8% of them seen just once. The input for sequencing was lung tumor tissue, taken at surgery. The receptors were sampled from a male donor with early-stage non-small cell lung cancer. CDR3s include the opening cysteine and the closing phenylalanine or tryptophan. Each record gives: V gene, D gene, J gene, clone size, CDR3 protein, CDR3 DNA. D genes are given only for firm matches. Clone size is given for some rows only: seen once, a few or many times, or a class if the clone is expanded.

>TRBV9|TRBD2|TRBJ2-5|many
CASSVESRDYQETQYF
TGTGCCAGCAGCGTAGAATCCCGGGACTATCAAGAGACCCAGTACTTC
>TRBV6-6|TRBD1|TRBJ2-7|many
CASSYGGTGLYEQYF
TGTGCCAGCAGTTACGGCGGGACAGGGTTATACGAGCAGTACTTC
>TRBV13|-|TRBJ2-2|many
CASSFGGLTGELFF
TGTGCCAGCAGCTTCGGGGGGCTCACCGGGGAGCTGTTTTTT
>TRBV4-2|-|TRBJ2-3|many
CASSLSSAAGDTQYF
TGTGCCAGCAGCCTAAGTTCGGCGGCGGGAGATACGCAGTATTTT
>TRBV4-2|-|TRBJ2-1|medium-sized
CASSPKGSSYNEQFF
TGTGCCAGCAGCCCCAAGGGGAGCTCCTACAATGAGCAGTTCTTC
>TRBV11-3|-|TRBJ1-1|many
CASSLDRDTEAFF
TGTGCCAGCAGCTTAGACAGAGACACTGAAGCTTTCTTT
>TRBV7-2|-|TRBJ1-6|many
CASRAQQSSYNSPLHF
TGTGCCAGCAGGGCACAGCAGAGCTCCTATAATTCACCCCTCCACTTT
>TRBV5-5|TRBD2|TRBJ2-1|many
CASSLRTSGVYNEQFF
TGTGCCAGCAGCTTACGGACTAGCGGAGTTTACAATGAGCAGTTCTTC
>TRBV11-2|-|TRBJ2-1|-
CASSLAFLPYNEQFF
TGTGCCAGCAGCTTAGCCTTCCTCCCCTACAATGAGCAGTTCTTC
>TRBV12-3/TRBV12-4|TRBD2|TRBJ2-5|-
CASSPGLAGGSETQYF
TGTGCCAGCAGTCCGGGACTAGCGGGGGGATCAGAGACCCAGTACTTC
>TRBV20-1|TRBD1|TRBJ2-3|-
CSAPTQTGGDLFGCTDTQYF
TGCAGTGCACCGACCCAGACAGGGGGAGATCTATTCGGGTGTACAGATACGCAGTATTTT
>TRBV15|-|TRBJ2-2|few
CATSRELRTRELFF
TGTGCCACCAGCAGAGAACTTCGGACAAGGGAGCTGTTTTTT
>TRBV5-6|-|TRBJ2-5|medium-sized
CASSLTWGQETQYF
TGTGCCAGCAGCTTGACCTGGGGTCAAGAGACCCAGTACTTC
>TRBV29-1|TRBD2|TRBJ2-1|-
CSVVGLGTSGGNEQFF
TGCAGCGTTGTCGGACTAGGGACTAGCGGGGGCAATGAGCAGTTCTTC
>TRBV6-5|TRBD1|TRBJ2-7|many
CASSLVRDRGYEQYF
TGTGCCAGCAGCCTTGTCCGGGACAGAGGATACGAGCAGTACTTC
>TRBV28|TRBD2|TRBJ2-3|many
CASSLTSGGTASTDTQYF
TGTGCCAGCAGTCTCACTAGCGGGGGCACCGCTAGCACAGATACGCAGTATTTT